The 2 T cell receptor beta chains listed next were all sequenced from one sample in a study of T-cell memory formation after mild COVID-19. Using its own MiXCR run on the 5' RACE reads, TCRdb lists one record per CDR3 protein. This sample has around 300,000 distinct CDR3 sequences, with roughly 15% found just once. Sequencing was performed on PBMCs or a T cell subset sorted from them (not recorded which). The source is a man in his late teens or twenties who had mild COVID-19 (a few samples of this study predate the infection). Cell type and time point are not known.

This clonotype has a handful of counts. V is TRBV7-2 and J is TRBJ2-3; unclear D gene. Germline lookup yields CDR1 SGHTA and CDR2 FQGNSA. The CDR3 totals 11 residues. Trimming removed 4 bases from V and 5 bases from J, with 4 bases in between. The chain's CDR3 is CASSSKDTQYF. As DNA, the CDR3 is TGTGCCAGCAGCTCAAAAGATACGCAGTATTTT.

The CDR3 sequence is CASSLAGGVDTQYF. The CDR3 DNA is TGTGCCAGCAGCCTTGCCGGGGGTGTGGATACGCAGTATTTT. This sequence joins TRBV12-3 or TRBV12-4 and TRBJ2-3, with D possibly being TRBD2 (6 bases). Trimming removed 6 bases from V and 6 bases from J, with 16 bases in between. The length of the CDR3 is 14 residues.